These 4 T cell receptor beta chains were all obtained from the same sample, sequenced in a study of T cell responses to AZD1222 COVID-19 vaccine. TCRdb's copy holds only in-frame clones and misses some; the assay was immunoSEQ multiplex PCR. The table lists 50,000 to 70,000 clones, roughly 87% of them singletons. The source was peripheral blood, collected 28 days after the second AZD1222 dose. The receptor source for this set is an adult who received the AZD1222 COVID-19 vaccine.

This clone was counted a few times. V and J are TRBV5-1 and TRBJ1-1; the match to TRBD1 covers 8 bases. The CDR3 is 14 amino acids. With V trimmed by 1 base and J by 3 bases, 2 bases remained unmatched. Looked up from germline, CDR1 is SGHRS and CDR2 is YFSETQ. The CDR3: CASSLSTGDTEAFF. The CDR3 DNA is TGCGCCAGCAGCTTGTCGACAGGGGACACTGAAGCTTTCTTT.

Only one count was recorded for this clone. The chain couples TRBV28 to TRBJ1-4; 7 bases align to TRBD1. The CDR3 extends over 12 amino acids. The germline gives CDR1 MDHEN, CDR2 SYDVKM. Unmatched junction bases numbered 4, after V lost 9 bases and J lost 6 bases. Written as DNA, the CDR3 is TGTGCCAGACAGGGGAATGATGAAAAACTGTTTTTT. Translated: CARQGNDEKLFF.

V usage is TRBV28 and J usage is TRBJ1-2; 10 bases fit TRBD1. The CDR3 loop spans 14 amino acids. The junction had 4 bases not matched to a gene; V was cut back by 6 bases and J by 3 bases. Germline V gives CDR1 MDHEN, CDR2 SYDVKM. The CDR3 region has the DNA TGTGCCAGCAGGACAGGGGGCATAGACTATGGCTACACCTTC. This codes for CASRTGGIDYGYTF.

The J gene is TRBJ2-1, the V gene TRBV29-1; D is possibly TRBD2 (7 bases). Germline V gene sequence: CDR1 SQVTM, CDR2 ANQGSEA. V was clipped by 5 bases and J by 8 bases, with 13 bases between them. The CDR3 runs 12 residues. The CDR3 protein is CSVPWGGHEQFF. Here the CDR3 DNA reads TGCAGCGTTCCCTGGGGGGGCCATGAGCAGTTCTTC.